The 21 T cell receptor beta chains reported below all come from one sample, sequenced in a study of shared clonotypes between healthy human individuals. Only in-frame clones appear in the TCRdb table, and some are missing; sequencing was by immunoSEQ multiplex PCR. This sample carries 400,000 to 600,000 clones, approximately 95% of them seen once, and the ten largest clones take about 0.067%. The material sequenced was naive CD4+ T cells sorted from blood. The subset: CD45RA+ positively selected. The source of these receptors is a woman aged 25 to 39 in good health.

The chain combines TRBV5-4 with TRBJ2-6; no reliable D call. V was trimmed by 2 bases and J by 2 bases, leaving 8 bases between them. This CDR3 has 15 amino acids. CDR1 and CDR2 from the germline V gene are SGHNT and YYREEE (reference sequence). The CDR3 nucleotides are TGTGCCAGCAGCTTCGACGGAACTGGGGCCAACGTCCTGACTTTC. The encoded protein is CASSFDGTGANVLTF.

This chain connects TRBV6-1 to TRBJ2-1; D is ambiguous. The length of the CDR3 is 14 residues. CDR1 MNHNS and CDR2 SASEGT come from the germline V gene. V lost 3 bases to trimming and J lost 9 bases, with 15 bases between them. The CDR3 loop reads CASSDATEAGEQFF. The CDR3 nucleotides read TGTGCCAGCAGTGATGCGACTGAAGCCGGTGAGCAGTTCTTC.

The chain recombines TRBV19 with TRBJ2-2, with TRBD2 matching over 8 bases. Germline V gene lookup returns CDR1 LNHDA and CDR2 SQIVND (reference sequence). V lost 6 bases and J lost 5; bases outside the gene matches: 5. The CDR3 has 14 amino acids. CDR3 in DNA: TGTGCCAGTAGCGGGAGGGCCTCTACCGGGGAGCTGTTTTTT. Protein: CASSGRASTGELFF.

V is TRBV7-9 and J is TRBJ2-3; no firm D call. The ends were cut back, 3 bases at V and 2 bases at J, with 3 bases in the middle. The CDR3 is 12 amino acids. Per the germline V gene, CDR1 is SEHNR and CDR2 is FQNEAQ (reference sequence). CDR3 sequence: CASSFDTDTQYF. For the CDR3, the DNA is TGTGCCAGCAGCTTTGACACAGATACGCAGTATTTT.

The genes are TRBV19 and TRBJ2-3, with a possible D match to TRBD1 (5 bases). Germline V gene lookup returns CDR1 LNHDA and CDR2 SQIVND (reference sequence). V dropped 9 bases and J dropped 0 bases, with 16 bases sitting between them. This CDR3 is 15 amino acids long. The CDR3 DNA reads as TGTGCCAGAGAAGACAGATTTAGGAGCACAGATACGCAGTATTTT. Encoded protein: CAREDRFRSTDTQYF.

The V and J genes are TRBV2 and TRBJ1-5, with a weak D call TRBD1 (6 bases). V was trimmed by 7 bases and J by 7 bases, leaving 14 bases between them. The CDR3 loop spans 13 amino acids. Germline CDR1 and CDR2: SNHLY and FYNNEI. CDR3 loop: CASNPQGGQPQHF. DNA of the CDR3: TGTGCCAGCAATCCACAGGGAGGGCAGCCCCAGCATTTT.

DNA of the CDR3: TGTGCCAGCAACCAGATAGCGGGGCCATACAATGAGCAGTTCTTC. It encodes CASNQIAGPYNEQFF. This chain links TRBV2 with TRBJ2-1; 8 positions match TRBD2. CDR3 length: 15 residues. The V segment lost 7 bases and the J segment 4 bases; nucleotides outside the gene matches: 9. Looked up from germline, CDR1 is SNHLY and CDR2 is FYNNEI.

The chain combines TRBV27 with TRBJ1-1; D is unresolved. The germline CDR1 and CDR2 sequences are MNHEY and SMNVEV (reference sequence). V was cut by 3 bases and J by 4 bases, with 9 bases left in between. The CDR3 runs to 13 residues. The DNA for the CDR3 is TGTGCCAGCAGTTTTTTTGGTAGCACTGAAGCTTTCTTT. It is translated as CASSFFGSTEAFF.

This sequence joins TRBV30 and TRBJ2-7, with TRBD2 matching 8 bases. Losses at the gene ends were 0 bases for V and 6 bases for J; bases not matched to a gene: 10. This CDR3 has 15 residues. Germline V lookup: CDR1 GTSNPN, CDR2 SVGIG (reference sequence). The CDR3: CAWSVISGMPGEQYF. The CDR3 coding sequence is TGTGCCTGGAGTGTAATTAGCGGGATGCCTGGCGAGCAGTACTTC.

This rearrangement joins TRBV5-6 to TRBJ2-3, with D possibly being TRBD1 (5 bases). Germline values: CDR1 SGHDT, CDR2 YYEEEE. This CDR3 region has 14 residues. Trimming removed 6 bases at V and 6 bases at J, with 17 bases between. The CDR3 DNA follows: TGTGCCAGCACTGAGGCAGGGTTGGCCGATACGCAGTATTTT. Encoded protein: CASTEAGLADTQYF.

CDR3 in amino acids: CASSVGLRIGTDTQYF. The CDR3, as DNA: TGTGCCAGCAGCGTAGGTTTGAGAATAGGCACAGATACGCAGTATTTT. The chain is built from TRBV9 and TRBJ2-3; no reliable D call. CDR3 length: 16 residues. V lost 0 bases and J 1 base, leaving 12 bases between the germline ends. Germline V gene data show CDR1 as SGDLS and CDR2 as YYNGEE.

This clone occurred once. The chain uses TRBV7-2 and TRBJ2-3, with 11 bases matching TRBD1. The CDR3 runs 16 residues. Germline V gene sequence: CDR1 SGHTA, CDR2 FQGNSA. Trimming cost V 2 bases and J 3 bases; bases outside gene matches: 4. In nucleotides, the CDR3 is TGTGCCAGCAGCTTATTGGGACAGGGGGGGACAGATACGCAGTATTTT. Translation: CASSLLGQGGTDTQYF. The full variable domain, with the rest looked up from reference TRBV7-2 and TRBJ2-3, is GAGVSQSPSNKVTEKGKDVELRCDPISGHTALYWYRQSLGQGLEFLIYFQGNSAPDKSGLPSDRFSAERTGGSVSTLTIQRTQQEDSAVYLCASSLLGQGGTDTQYFGPGTRLTVL.

This rearrangement joins TRBV15 to TRBJ2-3; D might be TRBD1 or TRBD2, each matching 5 bases. The CDR3 length is 16 residues. Germline V gene lookup returns CDR1 LNHNV and CDR2 YYDKDF (reference sequence). V was cut by 2 bases and J by 10 bases, with 22 bases left in between. The CDR3 reads CATSRKTGAGLWSQYF. The CDR3 nucleotides are TGTGCCACCAGCAGAAAGACCGGGGCCGGATTGTGGTCGCAGTATTTT.

The chain recombines TRBV27 with TRBJ2-7; TRBD1 matches 10 bases. The germline V gene encodes CDR1 MNHEY and CDR2 SMNVEV (reference sequence). The CDR3 contains 14 residues. The V gene end was trimmed by 5 bases and the J gene end by 2 bases; junction bases not matched to a gene: 3. Here the CDR3 reads CASSHGTGAYEQYF. The DNA for the CDR3 is TGTGCCAGCAGTCACGGGACAGGGGCCTACGAGCAGTACTTC.

This sequence joins TRBV30 and TRBJ2-7, with 8 bases identical to TRBD1. V lost 4 bases, J lost 7 bases, and 21 bases stayed unmatched. The CDR3 is 17 amino acids. Germline lookup yields CDR1 GTSNPN and CDR2 SVGIG (reference sequence). This CDR3 is CAWMQGAGALRLREQYF. In DNA, the CDR3 is TGTGCCTGGATGCAGGGGGCAGGGGCCCTCCGGTTGAGGGAGCAGTACTTC.

This rearrangement joins TRBV6-5 to TRBJ2-7, with D perhaps assigned TRBD1 or TRBD2 (5 bases each). The ends were cut back, 6 bases at V and 6 bases at J, with 15 bases in the middle. This CDR3 has 13 amino acids. Germline V CDR1 and CDR2: MNHEY, SVGAGI. CDR3 DNA sequence: TGTGCCAGCAGCGTCCGACGGGGCCTCGAGCAGTACTTC. This translates into CASSVRRGLEQYF.

The chain uses TRBV4-1 and TRBJ2-4; weak D call: TRBD2 (6 bases). Deletions cut 2 bases from V and 0 bases from J, with 23 bases between. The CDR3 is made up of 20 amino acids. Germline V gene sequence: CDR1 MGHRA, CDR2 YSYEKL. CDR3 DNA sequence: TGCGCCAGCAGCCAACGGCCCCTCCCCTTGGGGGAGGCAGCCAAAAACATTCAGTACTTC. Residues: CASSQRPLPLGEAAKNIQYF.

This chain links TRBV11-2 with TRBJ2-1; TRBD2 matches 7 bases. CDR1 is SGHAT, CDR2 FQNNGV, per germline. With 5 bases clipped from V and 8 bases from J, the junction kept 15 bases outside the gene matches. The length of the CDR3 is 16 residues. CDR3 bases: TGTGCCAGCAGCGGCGACTCGGCGGGAGAGCTCGATGAGCAGTTCTTC. It codes for CASSGDSAGELDEQFF.

V and J are TRBV5-1 and TRBJ2-5, with TRBD2 as a possible D gene (5 bases). The DNA matches TRBJ2-7 better at its end, which makes the J call doubtful. CDR1 and CDR2 from the germline V gene are SGHRS and YFSETQ. This CDR3 has 17 residues. The CDR3 loop reads CASSLDRGLANSYEQYF. The CDR3 nucleotides are TGCGCCAGCAGCTTGGATCGGGGTCTAGCTAACTCCTACGAGCAGTACTTC.

This chain connects TRBV7-5 to TRBJ2-1; no check of the table's D call, TRBD1, against the DNA was made. TRBV7-5 is a pseudogene locus. The CDR3 covers 19 residues. CDR3 protein: CVRSQERDRGFSSYNEQFF. The CDR3 DNA sequence: TGTGTCAGAAGTCAAGAGCGGGACAGGGGGTTCTCTTCCTACAATGAGCAGTTCTTC.

The J gene is TRBJ2-1, the V gene TRBV10-3, with TRBD1 matching 8 bases. V lost 9 bases and J lost 8; bases outside the gene matches: 6. This CDR3 has 12 amino acids. Per germline, CDR1 ENHRY and CDR2 SYGVKD. This CDR3 is CAIKTGVDEQFF. The CDR3 coding sequence is TGTGCCATAAAGACAGGGGTGGATGAGCAGTTCTTC.